These 32 T cell receptor beta chains originate from one sample sequenced in a study of T-cell memory formation after mild COVID-19. TCRdb reprocessed the 5' RACE reads with MiXCR, giving one entry per CDR3 protein. The sample holds under 700,000 distinct CDR3 sequences, around 21% seen once. Sequences were obtained from PBMCs or a T cell subset sorted from them (not recorded which). The receptor set was obtained from an adult woman who had mild COVID-19 (a few samples of this study predate the infection). Cell type and time point are not known.

This sequence joins TRBV15 and TRBJ2-7, with 7 bases matching TRBD1. Trimming at V came to 5 bases and at J to 0 bases, leaving 7 bases not matched to a gene. Germline V gene sequence: CDR1 LNHNV, CDR2 YYDKDF (reference sequence). The CDR3 covers 15 residues. In DNA, the CDR3 is TGTGCCACCAGCGTCGACAGGGCTAGCTCCTACGAGCAGTACTTC. Residues: CATSVDRASSYEQYF. Full variable domain (remainder filled in from reference TRBV15 and TRBJ2-7): DAMVIQNPRYQVTQFGKPVTLSCSQTLNHNVMYWYQQKSSQAPKLLFHYYDKDFNNEADTPDNFQSRRPNTSFCFLDIRSPGLGDTAMYLCATSVDRASSYEQYFGPGTRLTVT.

This clonotype was found a few times. The CDR3 sequence: CASSFGQGRYTEAFF. As DNA, the CDR3 is TGTGCCAGCAGTTTTGGACAGGGAAGGTACACTGAAGCTTTCTTT. This sequence joins TRBV6-5 and TRBJ1-1, with 8 bases identical to TRBD1. From germline, CDR1 is MNHEY and CDR2 SVGAGI. The length of the CDR3 is 15 residues. The trim removed 4 bases at V and 3 bases at J, leaving 7 bases unmatched.

The V gene is TRBV27, the J gene TRBJ2-1, with 8 bases that match TRBD1. With 3 bases clipped from V and 8 bases from J, the junction kept 3 bases outside the gene matches. The CDR3 is 13 residues long. Germline CDR1 MNHEY, CDR2 SMNVEV (reference sequence). CDR3 nucleotide sequence: TGTGCCAGCAGTTTTCGGACAGGGTATGAGCAGTTCTTC. Protein sequence: CASSFRTGYEQFF.

The chain couples TRBV7-9 to TRBJ2-1, with 9 bases aligning to TRBD2. Trimming took 5 bases from V and 6 from J; bases not matched to a gene: 8. The CDR3 length is 15 residues. Germline CDR1 and CDR2: SEHNR and FQNEAQ (reference sequence). CDR3 in DNA: TGTGCCAGCAGCCTTAGCGGGAGTATTGGCAATGAGCAGTTCTTC. Protein: CASSLSGSIGNEQFF.

The J gene is TRBJ2-7, the V gene TRBV4-2; the D gene is possibly TRBD1 (5 bases). Looked up from germline, CDR1 is LGHNA and CDR2 is YNFKEQ. The CDR3 has 19 amino acids. The ends were cut back, 0 bases at V and 2 bases at J, with 23 bases in the middle. The CDR3 DNA reads TGTGCCAGCAGCCAAGATTCCGGCAGGTGGGGCGGCAGCCCCTACGAGCAGTACTTC. Amino acids: CASSQDSGRWGGSPYEQYF.

The chain carries TRBV29-1 and TRBJ1-2; no clear D gene. V was cut by 6 bases and J by 8 bases, with 10 bases left in between. The CDR3 loop spans 10 amino acids. Germline V lookup: CDR1 SQVTM, CDR2 ANQGSEA. The CDR3 DNA reads TGCAGCGTGGGAGACATAGGCTACACCTTC. This codes for CSVGDIGYTF.

This clonotype turned up a few times. J is TRBJ2-2 and V is TRBV12-3 or TRBV12-4; D is tentatively TRBD1 or TRBD2 (5 bases each). The CDR3 is 18 residues long. Trimming pared 1 base from V and 5 bases from J, leaving 20 bases between. The CDR3 is CASSLGLRSGEGTGELFF. CDR3 DNA sequence: TGTGCCAGCAGTTTAGGCCTTAGGAGCGGAGAGGGGACCGGGGAGCTGTTTTTT.

This rearrangement joins TRBV2 to TRBJ2-7, with unresolved D. CDR1 SNHLY and CDR2 FYNNEI come from the germline V gene. This CDR3 is built from 15 residues. V was pared by 4 bases and J by 5 bases, with 18 bases between. Written as DNA, the CDR3 is TGTGCCAGCAGTGTAGGGTCGAACACCCAAAACGAGCAGTACTTC. It translates to CASSVGSNTQNEQYF.

This chain joins TRBV7-9 and TRBJ1-2, with 7 bases aligning to TRBD1. CDR1 is SEHNR and CDR2 is FQNEAQ in the germline V gene (reference sequence). The length of the CDR3 is 13 residues. With V trimmed by 5 bases and J by 8 bases, 8 bases remained unmatched. The chain's CDR3 is CASSLTGVEGYTF. The CDR3 DNA follows: TGTGCCAGCAGCCTTACAGGGGTCGAGGGCTACACCTTC.

This clonotype was found a few times. The chain joins TRBV7-6 to TRBJ2-5, with 7 positions matching TRBD2. The junction had 15 bases not matched to a gene; V was cut back by 3 bases and J by 5 bases. Germline V gene lookup returns CDR1 SGHVS and CDR2 FNYEAQ. The CDR3 has 17 residues. Here the CDR3 DNA reads TGTGCCAGCAGCTTTAGACCGACGGTGGGGACTAAGGAGACCCAGTACTTC. Protein: CASSFRPTVGTKETQYF. Combining the CDR3 with reference TRBV7-6 and TRBJ2-5 gives the whole variable domain GAGVSQSPRYKVTKRGQDVALRCDPISGHVSLYWYRQALGQGPEFLTYFNYEAQQDKSGLPNDRFSAERPEGSISTLTIQRTEQRDSAMYRCASSFRPTVGTKETQYFGPGTRLLVL.

This clonotype was seen many times. J is TRBJ2-3 and V is TRBV18; possibly TRBD2 for D (6 bases). The CDR3 is 15 amino acids. The germline CDR1 and CDR2 sequences are KGHSH and LQKENI. Trimming left V 8 bases short and J 0 bases short, with 15 bases between. The CDR3 region is CASRGGSGSTDTQYF. The CDR3 DNA sequence: TGTGCCAGCAGAGGAGGGTCAGGTAGCACAGATACGCAGTATTTT. The full variable domain, completed using reference TRBV18 and TRBJ2-3, is NAGVMQNPRHLVRRRGQEARLRCSPMKGHSHVYWYRQLPEEGLKFMVYLQKENIIDESGMPKERFSAEFPKEGPSILRIQQVVRGDSAAYFCASRGGSGSTDTQYFGPGTRLTVL.

This clonotype was picked up a small number of times. V is TRBV4-1 and J is TRBJ2-5, with D maybe TRBD2 (5 bases). The CDR3 covers 16 residues. Between the trimmed V and J ends, which lost 4 bases and 4 bases, there was a span of 19 bases. Germline assignment: CDR1 MGHRA and CDR2 YSYEKL. The CDR3 is CASSPISAGIGETQYF. The CDR3, as DNA: TGCGCCAGCAGCCCCATATCGGCGGGTATTGGAGAGACCCAGTACTTC.

This clonotype was seen a few times. CDR3 amino acids: CASSPDRDGYTF. As DNA, the CDR3 is TGTGCCAGCAGCCCCGACAGGGACGGCTACACCTTC. The rearrangement uses TRBV12-3 or TRBV12-4 and TRBJ1-2; 7 bases match TRBD1. V lost 6 bases, J lost 8 bases, and 6 bases stayed unmatched. The CDR3 totals 12 residues.

The V call is TRBV18, the J call TRBJ1-4, with D perhaps matching TRBD1 (6 bases). Trimming pared 3 bases from V and 2 bases from J, leaving 16 bases between. Germline CDR1 reads KGHSH; CDR2 reads LQKENI. This CDR3 region has 17 residues. CDR3 amino acids: CASSPQGRLSTNEKLFF. Written as DNA, the CDR3 is TGTGCCAGCTCACCTCAGGGGAGATTGTCCACTAATGAAAAACTGTTTTTT.

The gene calls are TRBV5-1 and TRBJ2-3, with D uncertain. Looked up from germline, CDR1 is SGHRS and CDR2 is YFSETQ. The CDR3 is 16 amino acids. V was cut by 4 bases and J by 2 bases, with 17 bases left in between. DNA for the CDR3: TGCGCCAGCAGCCAAATGGCGGCAGAATACACAGATACGCAGTATTTT. This codes for CASSQMAAEYTDTQYF.

In DNA form, the CDR3 reads TGTGCCAGCACCGCAGCCCAGGGTTCCAATCAGCCCCAGCATTTT. Translated, it gives CASTAAQGSNQPQHF. The chain combines TRBV6-5 with TRBJ1-5; tentatively, D is TRBD1 (5 bases). Germline loops: CDR1 MNHEY, CDR2 SVGAGI. The CDR3 spans 15 residues. Trimming stripped 7 bases from V and 3 bases from J, with 16 bases between.

The rearrangement links TRBV2 to TRBJ2-1; D possibly uses TRBD1 or TRBD2 (5 bases each). The CDR3 runs 13 residues. V lost 8 bases and J 1 base, leaving 9 bases between the germline ends. Germline V gene lookup returns CDR1 SNHLY and CDR2 FYNNEI. The CDR3 loop is CASRGLSYNEQFF. The CDR3, as DNA: TGTGCCAGCCGGGGCCTGTCCTACAATGAGCAGTTCTTC.

The chain links TRBV30 to TRBJ2-1, with a tentative D call TRBD1 (6 bases). The V and J ends lost 1 base and 6 bases respectively, with 13 bases between them. Looked up from germline, CDR1 is GTSNPN and CDR2 is SVGIG (reference sequence). This CDR3 contains 14 residues. CDR3 coding DNA: TGTGCCTGGAGTGGTTCCGTCAGGGGCAATGAGCAGTTCTTC. Translating it yields CAWSGSVRGNEQFF. The full variable domain, completed using reference TRBV30 and TRBJ2-1, is SQTIHQWPATLVQPVGSPLSLECTVEGTSNPNLYWYRQAAGRGLQLLFYSVGIGQISSEVPQNLSASRPQDRQFILSSKKLLLSDSGFYLCAWSGSVRGNEQFFGPGTRLTVL.

This chain connects TRBV27 to TRBJ2-7; possible D gene TRBD2, 6 bases. This CDR3 region has 14 residues. Germline V gene sequence: CDR1 MNHEY, CDR2 SMNVEV (reference sequence). V was shortened by 7 bases and J by 0 bases, with 13 bases between the two germline ends. CDR3 loop: CASKAASASYEQYF. The CDR3 DNA sequence: TGTGCCAGCAAGGCGGCTAGCGCCTCCTACGAGCAGTACTTC.

The genes are TRBV7-3 and TRBJ1-1, with TRBD1 matching 7 bases. CDR1 SGHTA and CDR2 FQGTGA come from the germline V gene. J lost 4 bases, V lost 5 bases, and 7 bases had no gene match. There are 14 residues in the CDR3. The CDR3 nucleotides are TGTGCCAGCAGCGAACTGGGACAGCTCACTGAAGCTTTCTTT. As protein: CASSELGQLTEAFF.

The DNA for the CDR3 is TGTGCCAGCAGTTTATCTGCGGGAGTGTCCTACAATGAGCAGTTCTTC. Its translation is CASSLSAGVSYNEQFF. The rearrangement links TRBV12-3 or TRBV12-4 to TRBJ2-1; TRBD2 matches at 7 bases. CDR3 length equals 16 residues. V lost 2 bases and J lost 1; bases outside the gene matches: 5.

The V and J genes are TRBV7-9 and TRBJ1-2; TRBD1 aligns across 8 bases. Germline V gene lookup returns CDR1 SEHNR and CDR2 FQNEAQ (reference sequence). V lost 4 bases and J lost 9; bases outside the gene matches: 16. The CDR3 length is 16 residues. The CDR3 sequence is CASSSRTRTGKRSYTF. The DNA of the CDR3 is TGTGCCAGCAGCTCGAGAACCCGGACAGGGAAGAGAAGCTACACCTTC.

The genes are TRBV18 and TRBJ2-3, with unresolved D. There are 17 residues in the CDR3. The germline gives CDR1 KGHSH, CDR2 LQKENI. V was clipped by 3 bases and J by 3 bases, with 19 bases between them. This CDR3 reads CASSPSLTQGATDTQYF. The CDR3 bases are TGTGCCAGCTCACCTTCTCTCACGCAAGGTGCGACAGATACGCAGTATTTT. Full variable domain (remainder filled in from reference TRBV18 and TRBJ2-3): NAGVMQNPRHLVRRRGQEARLRCSPMKGHSHVYWYRQLPEEGLKFMVYLQKENIIDESGMPKERFSAEFPKEGPSILRIQQVVRGDSAAYFCASSPSLTQGATDTQYFGPGTRLTVL.

This clonotype was found a few times. The V gene is TRBV29-1, the J gene TRBJ2-3; the D call may be TRBD1 or TRBD2 (5 bases each). CDR1 and CDR2 from the germline V gene are SQVTM and ANQGSEA. Between the trimmed V and J ends, which lost 7 bases and 4 bases, there was a span of 9 bases. The CDR3 consists of 11 residues. The DNA for the CDR3 is TGCAGCGGGAAGGGACCAGATACGCAGTATTTT. Its protein is CSGKGPDTQYF.

The chain has TRBV20-1 and TRBJ1-1; no reliable D call. Germline lookup yields CDR1 DFQATT and CDR2 SNEGSKA (reference sequence). The CDR3 is 15 amino acids. V gave up 0 bases and J gave up 4 bases, with 15 bases separating them. The DNA of the CDR3 is TGCAGTGCTAGAGATGGTAAGGAGTTGAGCACTGAAGCTTTCTTT. Translated, it gives CSARDGKELSTEAFF.

This clonotype was seen repeatedly, ten times or more. This sequence joins TRBV7-2 and TRBJ1-5; D uncertain. With 1 base removed from V and 4 bases from J, the gap between germline ends came to 5 bases. The germline CDR1 and CDR2 sequences are SGHTA and FQGNSA. The CDR3 length is 13 residues. CDR3 amino acids: CASSLGQNQPQHF. Written as DNA, the CDR3 is TGTGCCAGCAGCTTAGGTCAGAATCAGCCCCAGCATTTT. Full variable domain (rest looked up from reference TRBV7-2 and TRBJ1-5): GAGVSQSPSNKVTEKGKDVELRCDPISGHTALYWYRQSLGQGLEFLIYFQGNSAPDKSGLPSDRFSAERTGGSVSTLTIQRTQQEDSAVYLCASSLGQNQPQHFGDGTRLSIL.

A few counts support this clonotype. J is TRBJ2-3 and V is TRBV7-9; D is undetermined. The V and J ends lost 4 bases and 6 bases respectively, with 17 bases between them. The CDR3 has 15 residues. The germline V gene encodes CDR1 SEHNR and CDR2 FQNEAQ (reference sequence). This CDR3 reads CASSSALPSADTQYF. The CDR3 DNA sequence: TGTGCCAGCAGCTCGGCCCTCCCTTCAGCCGATACGCAGTATTTT.

This rearrangement joins TRBV29-1 to TRBJ2-1; TRBD1 agrees at 7 bases. Germline values: CDR1 SQVTM, CDR2 ANQGSEA. V lost 4 bases, J lost 3 bases, and 3 bases stayed unmatched. This CDR3 is built from 13 residues. CDR3 coding DNA: TGCAGCGTTGGAGACAGGGACTACAATGAGCAGTTCTTC. As protein: CSVGDRDYNEQFF.

The chain recombines TRBV2 with TRBJ2-6; no clear D gene. Trimming took off 5 bases at V and 1 base at J, with 9 bases between the two ends. The CDR3 loop spans 15 amino acids. In germline, CDR1 is SNHLY, CDR2 FYNNEI. CDR3 loop: CASSTQLSGANVLTF. The CDR3 bases are TGTGCCAGCAGTACCCAGCTATCTGGGGCCAACGTCCTGACTTTC.

This clonotype was detected a few times. The chain recombines TRBV19 with TRBJ1-6; D might be TRBD1 (6 bases). CDR1 is LNHDA and CDR2 is SQIVND in the germline V gene (reference sequence). The V end lost 3 bases, the J end lost 8 bases, and 17 bases lay between the germline ends. The CDR3 consists of 16 residues. Here the CDR3 reads CASSIRTGSNYSPLHF. CDR3 DNA: TGTGCCAGTAGTATCCGTACAGGGAGCAATTATTCACCCCTCCACTTT.

The chain couples TRBV3-1 to TRBJ2-1; 7 bases are a match to TRBD2. V gave up 1 base and J gave up 5 bases; unmatched junction bases: 8. From germline, CDR1 is LGHDT and CDR2 YNNKEL (reference sequence). The CDR3 is 16 residues long. The CDR3 nucleotides are TGTGCCAGCAGCCAAGGAGCGGGGCCCACCCACAATGAGCAGTTCTTC. This sequence encodes CASSQGAGPTHNEQFF.

A remark on this clonotype: A read error may be the cause here, since a much bigger clone is one base away. The chain carries TRBV12-3 or TRBV12-4 and TRBJ1-2; D not resolved. The V and J ends lost 7 bases and 4 bases respectively, with 7 bases between them. The CDR3 runs 11 residues. The CDR3 is CASTLGYGYTF. CDR3 sequence (DNA): TGTGCCAGCACTTTGGGCTATGGCTACACCTTC.